The source of this T cell receptor beta chain is a study of T cells in Graves' hyperthyroidism and ophthalmopathy. About the study: Peripheral blood was collected at initial diagnosis, before any treatment.

It was RNA transcripts that yielded the amplified TCR beta CDR3 regions. First-round RT-PCR targeting the TCR CDR3 was performed with the HTBI primer set. Using its own MiXCR run on the multiplex PCR reads, TCRdb lists one record per CDR3 protein. Here the sample spans hundreds of thousands of distinct CDR3 sequences, 15% to 20% being singletons. The PBMCs were sourced from fresh peripheral blood (around 9.3 ml). Sequencing used blood. This receptor was taken from a woman aged 25 to 39 with Graves' hyperthyroidism.

The CDR3 spells CSAPGTSGSSEQYF. DNA of the CDR3: TGCAGTGCTCCTGGGACTAGCGGGAGTTCCGAGCAGTACTTC. The rearrangement uses TRBV20-1 and TRBJ2-7; 14 bases align to TRBD2. Germline CDR1 and CDR2: DFQATT and SNEGSKA (reference sequence). J gave up 6 bases and V 5 bases, and 6 bases lay outside the gene matches. This CDR3 comprises 14 residues.